The present TCR beta chain was sequenced within a study of T cells in Graves' hyperthyroidism and ophthalmopathy. The overall study: Peripheral blood was taken when the disease was first diagnosed, before any treatment began. General observations from the study: For ophthalmopathy, model prediction preceded onset by a median 6.5 months.

Germline assignment: CDR1 DFQATT and CDR2 SNEGSKA (reference sequence). The CDR3 loop spans 14 amino acids. Deletions cut 1 base from V and 5 bases from J, with 9 bases between. Amplification yielded TCR beta CDR3 regions, with RNA transcripts as the source. The HTBI set primed first-round TCR CDR3 RT-PCR. TCRdb used MiXCR to reprocess the multiplex PCR reads, holding one entry per CDR3 protein. This table holds around 500,000 distinct CDR3 sequences, approximately 15% found once. A word on this clonotype: Its antigen remains unknown.

Patients having uncontrolled infection, another autoimmune disease, pregnancy or lactation were not included. This sequence was found in a woman aged 18-29 years with Graves' hyperthyroidism. Sequenced sample: blood. The rearrangement joins TRBV20-1 to TRBJ1-6, with D perhaps TRBD1 (6 bases). DNA for the CDR3: TGCAGTGCTAGAGCCCGGACAGATAATTCACCCCTCCACTTT. This encodes CSARARTDNSPLHF.